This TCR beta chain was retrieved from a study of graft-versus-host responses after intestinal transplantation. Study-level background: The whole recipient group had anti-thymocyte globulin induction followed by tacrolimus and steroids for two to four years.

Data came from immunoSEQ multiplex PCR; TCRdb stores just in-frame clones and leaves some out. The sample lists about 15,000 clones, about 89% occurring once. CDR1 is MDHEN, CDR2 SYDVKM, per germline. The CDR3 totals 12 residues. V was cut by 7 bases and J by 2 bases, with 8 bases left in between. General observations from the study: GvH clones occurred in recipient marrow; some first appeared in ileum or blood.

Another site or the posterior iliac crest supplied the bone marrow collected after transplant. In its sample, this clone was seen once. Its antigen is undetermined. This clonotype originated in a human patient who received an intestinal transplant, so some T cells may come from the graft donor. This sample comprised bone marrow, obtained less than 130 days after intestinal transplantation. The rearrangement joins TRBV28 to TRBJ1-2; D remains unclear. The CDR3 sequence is CASTLGNYGYTF. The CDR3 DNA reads TGTGCCAGCACCCTTGGCAACTATGGCTACACCTTC.